This is a list of T cell receptor beta chains from one sample in a study of blood T cell repertoires in COVID-19. TCRdb's copy holds only in-frame clones and misses some; the assay was immunoSEQ multiplex PCR. The sample holds approximately 360,000 clones, nearly 90% seen once. The sample consisted of peripheral blood. The receptors stem from a man between 18 and 29 years old with active or convalescent COVID-19. Each CDR3 is given with its conserved first and last residue. D genes are given only for firm matches. A row's size may be missing; if present it is once, few, many or a size class.

TRBV6-2/TRBV6-3	TRBJ1-2	-	-	TGTGCCAGCAGTAACTCGGGAGCCCGGGGCTACACCTTC	CASSNSGARGYTF
TRBV7-9	TRBJ1-2	TRBD1	-	TGTGCCAGCATGGGACAGCCCCTTTCTAACTATGGCTACACCTTC	CASMGQPLSNYGYTF
TRBV18	TRBJ2-7	TRBD2	-	TGTGCCAGCTCTCCTGGACTAGCGGGGGGTCCGGGGCGGGTCTACGAGCAGTACTTC	CASSPGLAGGPGRVYEQYF
TRBV6-1	TRBJ2-2	-	-	TGTGCCAGCAGTGATCGTAGCGTTCTAGGCGGGGAGCTGTTTTTT	CASSDRSVLGGELFF
TRBV28	TRBJ1-2	-	-	TGTGCCACCGGCAGGGAAGGTGGCTACACCTTC	CATGREGGYTF
TRBV28	TRBJ2-5	-	-	TGTGCCAGCAGTTTGGGAGGGGGACAAGAGACCCAGTACTTC	CASSLGGGQETQYF
TRBV9	TRBJ2-1	TRBD2	-	TGTGCCAGCAGACCGGGACTAGCGGGGGGGAGCTCCTACAATGAGCAGTTCTTC	CASRPGLAGGSSYNEQFF
TRBV11-2	TRBJ2-1	-	-	TGTGCCAGCAGCTTAGCGGGACTTATCTCTGAGCAGTTCTTC	CASSLAGLISEQFF
TRBV9	TRBJ1-2	-	-	TGTGCCAGCAGCGTCGCAGGGTTTAGGGGCTACACCTTC	CASSVAGFRGYTF
TRBV12-3/TRBV12-4	TRBJ1-1	-	-	TGTGCCAGCAGATCGGGACTCCTGTCAGAAGCTTTCTTT	CASRSGLLSEAFF
TRBV5-4	TRBJ2-1	-	-	TGTGCCAGCGGCTACGAACGGCTAGCGTCACTGGGGGAGCAGTTCTTC	CASGYERLASLGEQFF
TRBV12-3/TRBV12-4	TRBJ2-1	-	-	TGTGCCAGCAGTAAAGTGAGTGAGCAGTTCTTC	CASSKVSEQFF
TRBV18	TRBJ2-2	-	-	TGTGCCAGCTCACCACCCTCCGCGAACACCGGGGAGCTGTTTTTT	CASSPPSANTGELFF
TRBV28	TRBJ2-1	-	-	TGTGCCAGCTCTGGGAGGAGCTCCTACAATGAGCAGTTCTTC	CASSGRSSYNEQFF
TRBV7-2	TRBJ2-7	TRBD2	-	TGTGCCAGCAGCTTAGGTCCGCTAGCGGGGGGCTACGAGCAGTACTTC	CASSLGPLAGGYEQYF
TRBV28	TRBJ2-1	-	-	TGTGCCAGCACTTCTAGATCCTACAATGAGCAGTTCTTC	CASTSRSYNEQFF
TRBV24-1	TRBJ1-2	-	few	TGTGCCACCAGTGACTCCCGAGGTATTAACTATGGCTACACCTTC	CATSDSRGINYGYTF
TRBV6-5	TRBJ1-4	-	-	TGTGCCAGCAGTTCAGGAATAACTAATGAAAAACTGTTTTTT	CASSSGITNEKLFF
TRBV6-5	TRBJ2-5	TRBD2	-	TGTGCCAGCAGTTATTCAGCGGGAGGGGAGACCCAGTACTTC	CASSYSAGGETQYF
TRBV6-4	TRBJ2-1	TRBD1	-	TGTGCCAGCAGCTTGGGACAGGGGTTCAACAATGAGCAGTTCTTC	CASSLGQGFNNEQFF
TRBV27	TRBJ1-1	-	-	TGTGCCAGCCAGTCGGGGGTTAACACTGAAGCTTTCTTT	CASQSGVNTEAFF
TRBV6-1	TRBJ1-3	TRBD1	-	TGTGCCAGCACCCCGGGACAGGGGTCCGGAAACACCATATATTTT	CASTPGQGSGNTIYF
TRBV9	TRBJ2-3	-	-	TGTGCCAGCGAAGAACACAGCCCAGATACGCAGTATTTT	CASEEHSPDTQYF
TRBV18	TRBJ2-3	TRBD2	-	TGTGCCAGCTTGCGGGGGGAGGACCCCCGAGGGACGCAGTATTTT	CASLRGEDPRGTQYF
TRBV4-3	TRBJ2-2	TRBD2	-	TGCGCCAGCAGCCAATTGGGACTAGCTGGCACCGGGGAGCTGTTTTTT	CASSQLGLAGTGELFF
TRBV18	TRBJ2-1	TRBD2	once	TGTGCCAGCTCACCACCCACGGGAGGAGGGAATGAGCAGTTCTTC	CASSPPTGGGNEQFF
TRBV4-2	TRBJ2-7	TRBD1	-	TGTGCCAGCAGCCAAGAATGGGCCCGGGCAGGGGGCTACGAGCAGTACTTC	CASSQEWARAGGYEQYF
TRBV5-6	TRBJ2-7	-	-	TGTGCCAGCAGCTTGCGCAGGAACTACGAGCAGTACTTC	CASSLRRNYEQYF
TRBV19	TRBJ1-1	-	once	TGTGCCAGTAGTAACAGGTACAACACTGAAGCTTTCTTT	CASSNRYNTEAFF
TRBV12-3/TRBV12-4	TRBJ2-1	-	-	TGTGCCAGCAGCTCCAGCTCCTACAATGAGCAGTTCTTC	CASSSSSYNEQFF
TRBV19	TRBJ2-1	TRBD2	-	TGTGCCAGTAGTATCCTGACTAGCGGGTACAATGAGCAGTTCTTC	CASSILTSGYNEQFF
TRBV19	TRBJ2-3	-	once	TGTGCCAGTGACGGTAGAGGCACCCCGGATACGCAGTATTTT	CASDGRGTPDTQYF
TRBV23-1	TRBJ1-5	TRBD1	-	TGCGCCAGCAGTCAAACCGGGACAGGGGATTGTTACCCCCAGCATTTT	CASSQTGTGDCYPQHF
TRBV7-9	TRBJ1-2	-	-	TGTGCCAGCAGCTTACTGGAGACAGATCCTAACTATGGCTACACCTTC	CASSLLETDPNYGYTF
TRBV5-6	TRBJ2-2	-	-	TGTGCCAGCAGCTTGGCCGTGCGGGCCTTCACCGGGGAGCTGTTTTTT	CASSLAVRAFTGELFF
TRBV7-8	TRBJ1-1	-	-	TGTGCCAGCAGCAACAGGGTGGACACTGAAGCTTTCTTT	CASSNRVDTEAFF
TRBV29-1	TRBJ2-2	-	-	TGCAGCGTTGAAATTATGAAGCGGAACACCGGGGAGCTGTTTTTT	CSVEIMKRNTGELFF
TRBV6-1	TRBJ2-1	TRBD2	few	TGTGCCAGCAGTGCAGCGGGAGTCTCCTACAATGAGCAGTTCTTC	CASSAAGVSYNEQFF
TRBV5-1	TRBJ1-2	-	-	TGCGCCAGCAGCCGGCAGGAGGCGAACTATGGCTACACCTTC	CASSRQEANYGYTF
TRBV7-2	TRBJ1-5	-	-	TGTGCCAGCAGCTTCCAAGGGGACAATCAGCCCCAGCATTTT	CASSFQGDNQPQHF
TRBV10-3	TRBJ2-7	TRBD1	-	TGTGCCATCAGTGAAACCGGGACAGGTTGGGCTTCTGAGCAGTACTTC	CAISETGTGWASEQYF
TRBV4-1	TRBJ1-2	-	once	TGCGCCAGCAGCCAAGATTTCCCAGAGGGGGACTATGGCTACACCTTC	CASSQDFPEGDYGYTF
TRBV6-5	TRBJ2-3	TRBD1	-	TGTGCCAGCAGTCGCAGACAGGGTCCCACAGATACGCAGTATTTT	CASSRRQGPTDTQYF
TRBV10-2	TRBJ2-7	TRBD2	-	TGCGCCAGCAGTGATCGGGGGGGGAGCTCCTACGAGCAGTACTTC	CASSDRGGSSYEQYF
TRBV24-1	TRBJ2-2	-	-	TGTGCCACCAGTGATTCCTATACAGTAATAGAGGAGCTGTTTTTT	CATSDSYTVIEELFF
TRBV7-2	TRBJ2-4	-	-	TGTGCCAGCAGCCCAAGGAGCAGCACCCTTATAGCCAAAAACATTCAGTACTTC	CASSPRSSTLIAKNIQYF
TRBV12-3/TRBV12-4	TRBJ1-1	-	-	TGTGCCAGCAGCCTTAGGGGTCGGACTGAAGCTTTCTTT	CASSLRGRTEAFF